Listed below are T cell receptor beta chains from one sample, sequenced in a study of T cells in Graves' hyperthyroidism and ophthalmopathy. TCRdb reprocessed the multiplex PCR reads with MiXCR, giving one entry per CDR3 protein. The sample lists some 550,000 distinct CDR3 sequences, about 16% occurring once. The specimen sequenced was blood. The receptor set was obtained from a woman aged 35 to 49 with Graves' ophthalmopathy. CDR3s include the opening cysteine and the closing phenylalanine or tryptophan. The order of the fields is CDR3 length, V gene, J gene, clone size, D gene, CDR3 protein, CDR3 DNA. The D gene is left open where the match is weak. Size is stated for part of the rows, as once, few or many counts, or as a class when the clone is expanded.

length: 15; V: TRBV30; J: TRBJ1-2; size: many; D: TRBD1; CDR3: CAWRALNRGDYGYTF; DNA: TGTGCCTGGAGGGCTCTGAACAGGGGGGACTATGGCTACACCTTC
length: 13; V: TRBV27; J: TRBJ1-2; size: many; D: .; CDR3: CASKGGPNYGYTF; DNA: TGTGCCAGCAAGGGGGGCCCTAACTATGGCTACACCTTC
length: 14; V: TRBV5-1; J: TRBJ1-1; size: many; D: .; CDR3: CASSLTAVNTEAFF; DNA: TGCGCCAGCAGCTTGACAGCAGTGAACACTGAAGCTTTCTTT
length: 15; V: TRBV19; J: TRBJ2-6; size: .; D: .; CDR3: CASSDPGVGANVLTF; DNA: TGTGCCAGTAGTGACCCGGGAGTTGGGGCCAACGTCCTGACTTTC
length: 13; V: TRBV20-1; J: TRBJ2-2; size: .; D: .; CDR3: CSADTDNTGELFF; DNA: TGCAGTGCCGATACCGACAACACCGGGGAGCTGTTTTTT
length: 15; V: TRBV7-2; J: TRBJ1-1; size: many; D: TRBD1; CDR3: CASSFQGVMNTEAFF; DNA: TGTGCCAGCAGCTTCCAGGGGGTTATGAACACTGAAGCTTTCTTT
length: 13; V: TRBV12-3/TRBV12-4; J: TRBJ1-1; size: few; D: TRBD1; CDR3: CASTWTGDTEAFF; DNA: TGTGCCAGCACTTGGACAGGAGACACTGAAGCTTTCTTT
length: 18; V: TRBV20-1; J: TRBJ2-1; size: .; D: .; CDR3: CSARDLRDWTRWAGEQFF; DNA: TGCAGTGCTAGAGATTTAAGGGACTGGACGAGGTGGGCCGGTGAGCAGTTCTTC
length: 14; V: TRBV20-1; J: TRBJ1-1; size: many; D: TRBD1; CDR3: CSAAEDRVNTEAFF; DNA: TGCAGTGCTGCCGAGGACAGGGTGAACACTGAAGCTTTCTTT
length: 12; V: TRBV28; J: TRBJ1-4; size: few; D: .; CDR3: CASRGRPEKLFF; DNA: TGTGCCAGCAGGGGGCGGCCTGAAAAACTGTTTTTT
length: 15; V: TRBV5-1; J: TRBJ2-5; size: many; D: TRBD1; CDR3: CASSYGQGAQETQYF; DNA: TGCGCCAGCAGCTACGGACAGGGGGCCCAAGAGACCCAGTACTTC
length: 13; V: TRBV12-3/TRBV12-4; J: TRBJ1-1; size: many; D: TRBD1; CDR3: CASTLQGGTEAFF; DNA: TGTGCCAGCACCTTACAGGGGGGCACTGAAGCTTTCTTT
length: 17; V: TRBV5-1; J: TRBJ2-7; size: many; D: TRBD2; CDR3: CASSPTLRLAGLYEQYF; DNA: TGCGCCAGCAGCCCGACGCTTAGACTAGCGGGATTATACGAGCAGTACTTC
length: 13; V: TRBV15; J: TRBJ2-7; size: many; D: .; CDR3: CATSRDYKDQQYF; DNA: TGTGCCACCAGCAGAGACTACAAGGACCAGCAGTACTTC
length: 15; V: TRBV2; J: TRBJ2-1; size: many; D: .; CDR3: CASTRVQGQDNEQFF; DNA: TGTGCCAGCACCCGGGTACAGGGTCAAGACAATGAGCAGTTCTTC